These 12 T cell receptor beta chains were all obtained from the same sample, sequenced in a study of STAT5B mutations in CD4+ large granular lymphocyte leukemia. Assay used: immunoSEQ multiplex PCR; TCRdb lists only in-frame clones, some missing. The sample lists 30,000 to 40,000 clones; over 65% were seen once. Sequencing used CD4+ T cells from blood buffy coats. These TCRs come from a human donor in good health.

This chain connects TRBV7-2 to TRBJ1-1; 11 bases are a match to TRBD1. With 5 bases clipped from V and 5 bases from J, the junction kept 4 bases outside the gene matches. The germline V gene encodes CDR1 SGHTA and CDR2 FQGNSA. The CDR3 length is 14 residues. The CDR3, as DNA: TGTGCCAGCAGCCCGGACAGGGGGCTTACTGAAGCTTTCTTT. It translates to CASSPDRGLTEAFF.

The V and J genes are TRBV7-6 and TRBJ2-5; D remains ambiguous. V lost 2 bases, J lost 2 bases, and 6 bases lay in between. The V gene's germline CDR1 is SGHVS and CDR2 FNYEAQ. This CDR3 spans 13 amino acids. CDR3 DNA: TGTGCCAGCAGCTTAAGTCAGCAAGAGACCCAGTACTTC. Encoded protein: CASSLSQQETQYF.

The V and J genes are TRBV19 and TRBJ2-1; D may be TRBD2 (6 bases). Trimming pared 6 bases from V and 10 bases from J, leaving 16 bases between. Per germline, CDR1 LNHDA and CDR2 SQIVND (reference sequence). The CDR3 extends over 13 amino acids. DNA of the CDR3: TGTGCCAGTAGCCCACGGACTGGGGGGGAGCAGTTCTTC. Protein: CASSPRTGGEQFF.

The V gene is TRBV19, the J gene TRBJ1-2; no reliable D call. Germline assignment: CDR1 LNHDA and CDR2 SQIVND (reference sequence). The CDR3 is 14 amino acids. V shed 1 base and J shed 1 base, with 7 bases lying between them. The chain's CDR3 is CASSIVGNNYGYTF. In nucleotides, the CDR3 is TGTGCCAGTAGTATAGTGGGGAATAACTATGGCTACACCTTC.

The rearrangement uses TRBV27 and TRBJ2-7; 12 bases are shared with TRBD1. The germline V gene has CDR1 MNHEY and CDR2 SMNVEV (reference sequence). The CDR3 sequence is 16 residues long. V trimming: 4 bases; J trimming: 0 bases; junction bases outside the gene matches: 4. The CDR3 region is CASSSGTGGGSYEQYF. In DNA, the CDR3 is TGTGCCAGCAGTTCCGGGACAGGGGGCGGCTCCTACGAGCAGTACTTC.

In this sample, this clone turned up a few times. The rearrangement links TRBV18 to TRBJ1-2, with D perhaps matching TRBD1 (6 bases). V dropped 3 bases and J dropped 7 bases, with 15 bases sitting between them. This CDR3 contains 14 residues. CDR1 and CDR2 (germline): KGHSH, LQKENI. The CDR3 bases are TGTGCCAGCTCACCGAGACAGGAAGTGTTTGGCTACACCTTC. It encodes CASSPRQEVFGYTF.

The chain employs TRBV5-4 and TRBJ1-4; TRBD1 aligns across 7 bases. The junction had 0 bases not matched to a gene; V was cut back by 3 bases and J by 1 base. Germline CDR1 reads SGHNT; CDR2 reads YYREEE (reference sequence). The CDR3 extends over 14 amino acids. The CDR3 sequence: CASSSGGTNEKLFF. CDR3 coding DNA: TGTGCCAGCAGCTCAGGGGGAACTAATGAAAAACTGTTTTTT.

This clone was counted a few times. J is TRBJ1-1 and V is TRBV7-2; no reliable D call. From germline, CDR1 is SGHTA and CDR2 FQGNSA. Trimming removed 3 bases at V and 0 bases at J, with 8 bases between. The CDR3 is 14 amino acids. The CDR3 DNA is TGTGCCAGCAGCTTTTTGGTGATGAACACTGAAGCTTTCTTT. Its protein is CASSFLVMNTEAFF.

This clone appeared a few times. J is TRBJ1-1 and V is TRBV5-1; 8 bases align to TRBD1. The CDR3 loop spans 14 amino acids. V shed 4 bases, J shed 2 bases, and the junction held 4 bases outside the gene matches. Germline CDR1 and CDR2: SGHRS and YFSETQ. CDR3: CASSLTGDNTEAFF. The CDR3, as DNA: TGCGCCAGCAGCCTGACAGGGGATAACACTGAAGCTTTCTTT.

The V call is TRBV4-3, the J call TRBJ1-4, with TRBD1 matching over 8 bases. The CDR3 runs to 15 residues. Trimming removed 3 bases from V and 7 bases from J; junction bases left unmatched: 7. Germline V CDR1 and CDR2: LGHNA, YSLEER. The CDR3 region has the DNA TGCGCCAGCAGCCAGCAGACAGGGGTTGGTGAAAAACTGTTTTTT. This sequence encodes CASSQQTGVGEKLFF.

The V call is TRBV11-3, the J call TRBJ2-2; unclear D gene. Trimming left V 5 bases short and J 5 bases short, with 9 bases between. The CDR3 length is 13 residues. Germline V gives CDR1 SGHNT, CDR2 YENEEA. The CDR3 sequence is CASSPDVTGELFF. CDR3 coding DNA: TGTGCCAGCAGCCCGGATGTAACCGGGGAGCTGTTTTTT.

V is TRBV4-1 and J is TRBJ2-3; the match to TRBD1 covers 10 bases. After removal of 0 bases from V and 2 bases from J, the junction contained 5 bases not matched to a gene. This CDR3 has 17 amino acids. CDR1 and CDR2 (germline): MGHRA, YSYEKL. The CDR3, as DNA: TGCGCCAGCAGCCAAGACCGGGACAGGGGTCTCACAGATACGCAGTATTTT. This gives the protein CASSQDRDRGLTDTQYF.